This TCR beta chain was captured by sequencing in a study of cytomegalovirus exposure and HLA in healthy donors. Study outcomes and limitations: Using a false discovery rate of 0.05, a later analysis showed that 16,000 or so TCR beta sequences were associated with HLA alleles.

As to this clone: Its antigen is not known.

Both 60 Vbeta primers and 13 Jbeta primers went into the PCR. Only in-frame clones appear in the TCRdb table, and some are missing; sequencing was by immunoSEQ multiplex PCR. Here the sample spans under 300,000 clones, 70% to 90% being singletons. This TCR was sampled from a woman aged 55-70 years in good health and CMV-seropositive. Specimen: PBMCs.

CDR3 nucleotides: TGTGCCAGTACCGGGACAGGGTCCGCTGAAGCTTTCTTT. Its translation is CASTGTGSAEAFF. J is TRBJ1-1 and V is TRBV6-6, with TRBD1 identical over 9 bases. The CDR3 has 13 amino acids. Trimming removed 9 bases from V and 6 bases from J; junction bases left unmatched: 8. Germline V CDR1 and CDR2: MNHNY, SVGAGI (reference sequence).